This TCR beta chain was sequenced during a study of regulatory T cells in long-lasting Graves disease. Building of the TCR beta libraries involved iRepertoire HTBI primers and Arm-PCR of CDR3 regions. Per the study methods: Throughout the samples, researchers identified about 62 TRBV and roughly 13 TRBJ segments. TCRdb analysed the multiplex PCR reads with MiXCR anew, one entry per CDR3 protein. V and J calls and clone size were set by TCRdb, not the authors. Here the sample spans around 400,000 distinct CDR3 sequences, roughly a quarter being singletons. Overall study findings and caveats: Persistent disease preferred TRBV28, TRBJ1-2 and TRBJ2-5; new disease, TRBV20-1 and TRBJ2-1. Investigators studied peripheral blood only, not thyroid tissue.

Time point noted: persistent/refractory GD, antithyroid drugs over 5 years with positive TRAb. TCR sequences were obtained from RNA taken from PBMCs. The germline CDR1 and CDR2 sequences are GTSNPN and SVGIG (reference sequence). V gave up 7 bases and J gave up 5 bases, with 14 bases separating them. CDR3 length: 13 amino acids. This clonotype was picked up many times. The antigen is unknown. The receptor was isolated from a female donor with Graves disease. This material consisted of peripheral blood mononuclear cells (PBMCs), taken when the disease was refractory, from a patient treated with antithyroid drugs. V and J are TRBV30 and TRBJ1-4, with D possibly matching TRBD1 (5 bases). CDR3 residues: CASGEQPNEKLFF. In DNA, the CDR3 is TGTGCCTCGGGGGAGCAGCCAAATGAAAAACTGTTTTTT.